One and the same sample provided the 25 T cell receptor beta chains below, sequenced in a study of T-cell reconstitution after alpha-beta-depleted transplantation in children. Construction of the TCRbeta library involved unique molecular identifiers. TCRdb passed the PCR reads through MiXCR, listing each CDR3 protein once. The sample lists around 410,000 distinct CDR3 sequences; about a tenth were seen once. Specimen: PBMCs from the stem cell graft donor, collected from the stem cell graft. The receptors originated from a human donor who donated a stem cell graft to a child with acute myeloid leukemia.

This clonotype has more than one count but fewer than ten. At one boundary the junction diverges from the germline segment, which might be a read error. The CDR3 DNA reads as TGTGCCAGTAATATACAGGGAGGGTTGAGAACTGAAGCTTTCTTT. Translation gives CASNIQGGLRTEAFF. The J gene is TRBJ1-1, the V gene TRBV19; TRBD1 is a possible D gene (6 bases). The CDR3 totals 15 residues. The germline CDR1 and CDR2 sequences are LNHDA and SQIVND (reference sequence).

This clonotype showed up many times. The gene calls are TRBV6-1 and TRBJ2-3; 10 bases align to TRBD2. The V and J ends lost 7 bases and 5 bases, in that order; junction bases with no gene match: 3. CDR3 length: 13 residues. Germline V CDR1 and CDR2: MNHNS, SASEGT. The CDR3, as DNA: TGTGCCAGCACCCTAGCGGGAGAAGATACGCAGTATTTT. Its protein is CASTLAGEDTQYF.

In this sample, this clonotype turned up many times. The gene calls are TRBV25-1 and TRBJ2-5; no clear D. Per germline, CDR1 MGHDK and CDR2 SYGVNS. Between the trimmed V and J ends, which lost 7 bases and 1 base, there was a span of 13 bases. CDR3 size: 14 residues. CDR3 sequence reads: CASTPSAGQETQYF. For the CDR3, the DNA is TGTGCCAGCACCCCAAGTGCTGGCCAAGAGACCCAGTACTTC.

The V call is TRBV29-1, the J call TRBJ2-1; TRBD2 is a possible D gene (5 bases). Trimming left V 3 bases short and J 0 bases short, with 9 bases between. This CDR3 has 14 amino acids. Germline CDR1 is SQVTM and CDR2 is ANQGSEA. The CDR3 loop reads CSVEGDSSYNEQFF. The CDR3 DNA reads TGCAGCGTTGAGGGAGATAGCTCCTACAATGAGCAGTTCTTC.

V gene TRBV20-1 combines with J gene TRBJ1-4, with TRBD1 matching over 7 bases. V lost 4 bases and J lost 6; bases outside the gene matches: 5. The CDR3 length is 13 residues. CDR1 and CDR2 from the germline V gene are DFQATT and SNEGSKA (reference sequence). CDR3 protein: CSAIGTADEKLFF. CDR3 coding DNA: TGCAGTGCTATTGGGACAGCAGATGAAAAACTGTTTTTT.

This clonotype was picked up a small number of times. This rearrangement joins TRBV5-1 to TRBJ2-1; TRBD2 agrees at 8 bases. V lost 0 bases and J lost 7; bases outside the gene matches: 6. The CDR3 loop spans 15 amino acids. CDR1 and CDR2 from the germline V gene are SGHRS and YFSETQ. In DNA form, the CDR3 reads TGCGCCAGCAGCTTGGGAGCGGGAGTAGGGAATGAGCAGTTCTTC. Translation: CASSLGAGVGNEQFF.

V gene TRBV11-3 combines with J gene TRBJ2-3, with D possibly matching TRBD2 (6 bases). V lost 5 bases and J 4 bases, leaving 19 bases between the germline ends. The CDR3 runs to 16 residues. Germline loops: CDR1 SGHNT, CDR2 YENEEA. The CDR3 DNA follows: TGTGCCAGCAGCCATCGAGGACCCGGGGGTCCAGATACGCAGTATTTT. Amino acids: CASSHRGPGGPDTQYF.

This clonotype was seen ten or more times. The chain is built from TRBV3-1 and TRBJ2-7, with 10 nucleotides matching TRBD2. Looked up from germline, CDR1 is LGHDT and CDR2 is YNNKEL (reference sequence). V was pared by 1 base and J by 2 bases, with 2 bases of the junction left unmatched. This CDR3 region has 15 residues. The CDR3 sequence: CASSQGLAGPYEQYF. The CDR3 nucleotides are TGTGCCAGCAGCCAAGGACTAGCGGGCCCCTACGAGCAGTACTTC.

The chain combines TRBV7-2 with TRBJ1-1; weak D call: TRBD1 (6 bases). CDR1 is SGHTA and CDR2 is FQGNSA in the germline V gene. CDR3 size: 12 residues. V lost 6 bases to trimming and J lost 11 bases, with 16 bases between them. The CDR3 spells CASSRTGWGAFF. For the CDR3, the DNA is TGTGCCAGCAGTCGAACAGGGTGGGGGGCTTTCTTT.

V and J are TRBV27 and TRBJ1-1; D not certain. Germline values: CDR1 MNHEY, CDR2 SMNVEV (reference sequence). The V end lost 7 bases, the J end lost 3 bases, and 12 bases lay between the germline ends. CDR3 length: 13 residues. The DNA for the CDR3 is TGTGCCAGCACCCCGCACCCAGACACTGAAGCTTTCTTT. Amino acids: CASTPHPDTEAFF.

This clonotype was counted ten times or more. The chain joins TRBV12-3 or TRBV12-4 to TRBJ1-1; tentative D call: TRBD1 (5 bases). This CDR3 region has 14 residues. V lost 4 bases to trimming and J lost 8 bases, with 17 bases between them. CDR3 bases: TGTGCCAGCAGTTGGACGGGGACGGGGCGAGAAGCTTTCTTT. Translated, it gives CASSWTGTGREAFF.

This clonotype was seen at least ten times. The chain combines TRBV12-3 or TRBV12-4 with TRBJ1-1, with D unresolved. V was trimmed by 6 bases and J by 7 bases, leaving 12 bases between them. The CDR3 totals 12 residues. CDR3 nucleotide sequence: TGTGCCAGCAGCCTTCAGGCCGTTGAAGCTTTCTTT. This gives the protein CASSLQAVEAFF.

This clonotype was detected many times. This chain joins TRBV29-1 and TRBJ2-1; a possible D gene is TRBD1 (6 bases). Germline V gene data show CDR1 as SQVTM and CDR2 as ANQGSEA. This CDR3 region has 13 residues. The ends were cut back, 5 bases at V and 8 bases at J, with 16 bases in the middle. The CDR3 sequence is CSVCPNRQDEQFF. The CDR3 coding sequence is TGCAGCGTTTGTCCCAATCGACAGGATGAGCAGTTCTTC.

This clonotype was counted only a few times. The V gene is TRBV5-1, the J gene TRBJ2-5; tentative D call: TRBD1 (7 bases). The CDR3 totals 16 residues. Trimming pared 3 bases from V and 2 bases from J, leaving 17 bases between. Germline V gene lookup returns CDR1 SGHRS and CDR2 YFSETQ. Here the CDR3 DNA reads TGCGCCAGCAGCTGGCAGACAGGGACTTCACAAGAGACCCAGTACTTC. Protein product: CASSWQTGTSQETQYF.

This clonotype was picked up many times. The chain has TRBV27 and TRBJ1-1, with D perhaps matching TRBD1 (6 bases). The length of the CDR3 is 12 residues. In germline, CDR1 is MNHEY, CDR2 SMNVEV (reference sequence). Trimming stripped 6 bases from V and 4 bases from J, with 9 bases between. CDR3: CASSRGATEAFF. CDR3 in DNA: TGTGCCAGCAGCCGGGGGGCCACTGAAGCTTTCTTT.

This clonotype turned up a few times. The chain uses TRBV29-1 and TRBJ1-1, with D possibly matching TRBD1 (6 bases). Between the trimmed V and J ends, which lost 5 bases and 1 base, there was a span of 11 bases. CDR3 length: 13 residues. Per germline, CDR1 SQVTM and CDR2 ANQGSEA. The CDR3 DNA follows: TGCAGCGTTTGGACAGACCCGAACACTGAAGCTTTCTTT. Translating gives CSVWTDPNTEAFF.

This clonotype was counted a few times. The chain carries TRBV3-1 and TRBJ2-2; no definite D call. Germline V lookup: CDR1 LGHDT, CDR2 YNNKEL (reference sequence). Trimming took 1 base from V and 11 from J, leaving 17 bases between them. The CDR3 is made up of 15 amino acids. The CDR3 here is CASSQVIGGFSELFF. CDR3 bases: TGTGCCAGCAGCCAAGTAATCGGTGGATTCTCTGAGCTGTTTTTT.

CDR3 DNA: TGTGCCAGCAGCTCGGATCGGAGGAACGTGCCGGGCACTGAAGCTTTCTTT. Translation gives CASSSDRRNVPGTEAFF. The chain joins TRBV5-5 to TRBJ1-1; the D is unclear. The CDR3 is 17 residues long. V was trimmed by 3 bases and J by 4 bases, leaving 22 bases between them. CDR1 and CDR2 from the germline V gene are SGHKS and YYEKEE (reference sequence).

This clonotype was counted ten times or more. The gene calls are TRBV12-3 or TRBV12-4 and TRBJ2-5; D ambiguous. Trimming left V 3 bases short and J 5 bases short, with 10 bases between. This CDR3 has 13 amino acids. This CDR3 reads CASSFGRLETQYF. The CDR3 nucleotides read TGTGCCAGCAGTTTCGGACGGCTGGAGACCCAGTACTTC.

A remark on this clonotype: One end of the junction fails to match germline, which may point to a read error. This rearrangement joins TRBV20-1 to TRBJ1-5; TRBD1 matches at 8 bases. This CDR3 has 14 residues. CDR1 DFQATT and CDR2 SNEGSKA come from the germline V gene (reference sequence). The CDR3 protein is CCASTGEYNQPQHF. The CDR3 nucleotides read TGCTGTGCTTCGACAGGGGAATATAATCAGCCCCAGCATTTT.

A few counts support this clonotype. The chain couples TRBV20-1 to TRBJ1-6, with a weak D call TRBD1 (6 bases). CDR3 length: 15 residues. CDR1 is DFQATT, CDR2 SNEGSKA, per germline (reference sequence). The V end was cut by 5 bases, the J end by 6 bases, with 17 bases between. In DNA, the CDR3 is TGCAGTGCTCACTCCCGCAGGGGTCTTAATTCACCCCTCCACTTT. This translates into CSAHSRRGLNSPLHF.

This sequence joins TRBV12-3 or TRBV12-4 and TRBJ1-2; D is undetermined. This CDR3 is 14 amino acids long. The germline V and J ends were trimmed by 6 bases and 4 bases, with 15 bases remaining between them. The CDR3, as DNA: TGTGCCAGCAGCTCCGCCGGCCTCGCCTATGGCTACACCTTC. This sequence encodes CASSSAGLAYGYTF.

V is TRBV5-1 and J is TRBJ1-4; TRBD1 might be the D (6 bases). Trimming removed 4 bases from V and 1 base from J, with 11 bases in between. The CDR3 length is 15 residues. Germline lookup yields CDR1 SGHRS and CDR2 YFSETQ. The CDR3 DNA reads TGCGCCAGCAGCCTAGGGGGGGGAACTAATGAAAAACTGTTTTTT. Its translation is CASSLGGGTNEKLFF.

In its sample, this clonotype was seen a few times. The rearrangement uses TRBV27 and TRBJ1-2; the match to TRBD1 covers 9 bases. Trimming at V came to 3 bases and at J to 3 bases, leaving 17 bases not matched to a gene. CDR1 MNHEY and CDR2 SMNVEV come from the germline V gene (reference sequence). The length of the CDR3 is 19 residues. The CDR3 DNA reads TGTGCCAGCAGTTTCCGGCGGCCCCGGGACAGGGAAGAGGACTATGGCTACACCTTC. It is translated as CASSFRRPRDREEDYGYTF.

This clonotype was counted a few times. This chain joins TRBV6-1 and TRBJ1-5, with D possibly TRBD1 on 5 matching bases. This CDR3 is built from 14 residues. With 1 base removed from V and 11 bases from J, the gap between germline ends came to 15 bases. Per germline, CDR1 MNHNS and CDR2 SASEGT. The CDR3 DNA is TGTGCCAGCAGTGAAGTTGGGGGACCGGGTTCCCAGCATTTT. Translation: CASSEVGGPGSQHF.